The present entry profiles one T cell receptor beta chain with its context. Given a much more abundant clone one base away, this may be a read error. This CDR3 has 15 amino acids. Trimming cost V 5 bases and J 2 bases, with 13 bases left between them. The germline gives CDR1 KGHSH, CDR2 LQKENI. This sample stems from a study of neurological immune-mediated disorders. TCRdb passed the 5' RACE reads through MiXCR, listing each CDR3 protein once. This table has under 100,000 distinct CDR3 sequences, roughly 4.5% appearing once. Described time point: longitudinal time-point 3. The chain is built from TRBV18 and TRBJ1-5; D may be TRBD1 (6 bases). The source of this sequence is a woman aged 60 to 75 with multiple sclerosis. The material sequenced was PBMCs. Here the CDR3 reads CASSFRQACNQPQHF. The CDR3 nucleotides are TGTGCCAGCTCATTTCGACAGGCGTGCAATCAGCCCCAGCATTTT.